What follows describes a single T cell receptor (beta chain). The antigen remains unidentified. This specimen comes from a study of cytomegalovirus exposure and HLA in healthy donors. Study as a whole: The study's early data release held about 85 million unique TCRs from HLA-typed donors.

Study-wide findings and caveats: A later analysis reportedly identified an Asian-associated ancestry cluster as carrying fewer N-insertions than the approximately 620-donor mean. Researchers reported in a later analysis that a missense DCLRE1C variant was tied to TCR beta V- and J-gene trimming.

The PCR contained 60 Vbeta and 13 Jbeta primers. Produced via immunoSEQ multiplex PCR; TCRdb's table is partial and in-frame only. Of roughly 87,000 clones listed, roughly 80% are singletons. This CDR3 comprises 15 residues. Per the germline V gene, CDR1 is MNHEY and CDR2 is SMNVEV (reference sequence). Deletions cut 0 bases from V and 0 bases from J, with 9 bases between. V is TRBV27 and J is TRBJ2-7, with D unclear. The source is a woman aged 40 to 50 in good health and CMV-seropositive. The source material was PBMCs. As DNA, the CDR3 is TGTGCCAGCAGTTTATCGCCCGGGTCCTCCTACGAGCAGTACTTC. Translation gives CASSLSPGSSYEQYF.